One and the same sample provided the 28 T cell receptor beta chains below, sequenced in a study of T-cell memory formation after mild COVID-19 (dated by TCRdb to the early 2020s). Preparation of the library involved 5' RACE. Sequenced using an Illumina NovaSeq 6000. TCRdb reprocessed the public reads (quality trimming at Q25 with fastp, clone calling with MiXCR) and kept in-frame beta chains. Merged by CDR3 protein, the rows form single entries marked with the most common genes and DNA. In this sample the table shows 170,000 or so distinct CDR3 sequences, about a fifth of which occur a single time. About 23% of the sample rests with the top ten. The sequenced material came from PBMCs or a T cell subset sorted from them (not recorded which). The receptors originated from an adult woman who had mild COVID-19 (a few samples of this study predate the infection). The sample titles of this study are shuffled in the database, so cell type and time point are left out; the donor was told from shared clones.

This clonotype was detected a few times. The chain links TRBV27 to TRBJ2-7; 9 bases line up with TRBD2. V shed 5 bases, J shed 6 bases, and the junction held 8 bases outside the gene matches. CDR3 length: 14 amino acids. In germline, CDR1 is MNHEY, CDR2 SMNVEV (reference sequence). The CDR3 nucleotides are TGTGCCAGCAGTCTTATAGCGGGAGCTGGCGAGCAGTACTTC. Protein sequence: CASSLIAGAGEQYF.

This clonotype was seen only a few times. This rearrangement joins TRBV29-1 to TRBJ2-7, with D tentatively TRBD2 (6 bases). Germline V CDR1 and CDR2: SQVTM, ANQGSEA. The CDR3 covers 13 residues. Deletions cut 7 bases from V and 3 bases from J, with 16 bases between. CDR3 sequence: CSAFSGSVYEQYF. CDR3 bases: TGCAGCGCCTTCTCCGGGAGCGTCTACGAGCAGTACTTC.

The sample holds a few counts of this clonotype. CDR3 in amino acids: CSVSGGGGTNTQYF. CDR3 nucleotide sequence: TGCAGCGTTTCCGGGGGGGGAGGAACGAATACGCAGTATTTT. The chain joins TRBV29-1 to TRBJ2-3, with 8 bases aligning to TRBD2. Germline CDR1 reads SQVTM; CDR2 reads ANQGSEA. The J segment lost 7 bases and the V segment lost 5 bases, leaving 11 bases of the junction unmatched. The CDR3 contains 14 residues.

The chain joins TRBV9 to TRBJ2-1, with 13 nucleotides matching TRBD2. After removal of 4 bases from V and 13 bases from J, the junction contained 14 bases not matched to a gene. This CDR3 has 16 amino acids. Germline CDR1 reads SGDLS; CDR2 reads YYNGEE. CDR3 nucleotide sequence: TGTGCCAGCAGCCCCGAACTAGCGGGGGGGCCACGGATCCAGTTCTTC. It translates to CASSPELAGGPRIQFF.

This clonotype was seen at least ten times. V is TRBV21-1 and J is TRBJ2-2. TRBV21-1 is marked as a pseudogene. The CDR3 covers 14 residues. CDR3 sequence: CASSKPGKGRELFF. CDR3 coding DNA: TGTGCCAGCAGCAAACCAGGCAAAGGAAGGGAGCTGTTTTTT.

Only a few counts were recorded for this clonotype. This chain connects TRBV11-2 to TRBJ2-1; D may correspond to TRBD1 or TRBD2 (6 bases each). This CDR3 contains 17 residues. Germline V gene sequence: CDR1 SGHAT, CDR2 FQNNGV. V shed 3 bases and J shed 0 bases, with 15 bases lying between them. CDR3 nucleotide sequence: TGTGCCAGCAGCTTTGAGGGGGGCACAAGCTCCTACAATGAGCAGTTCTTC. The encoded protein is CASSFEGGTSSYNEQFF.

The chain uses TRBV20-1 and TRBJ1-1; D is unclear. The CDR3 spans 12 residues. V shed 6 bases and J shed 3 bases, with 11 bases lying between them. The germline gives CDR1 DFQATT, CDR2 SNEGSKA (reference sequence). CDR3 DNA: TGCAGTGCCACAACACCGGACACTGAAGCTTTCTTT. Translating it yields CSATTPDTEAFF.

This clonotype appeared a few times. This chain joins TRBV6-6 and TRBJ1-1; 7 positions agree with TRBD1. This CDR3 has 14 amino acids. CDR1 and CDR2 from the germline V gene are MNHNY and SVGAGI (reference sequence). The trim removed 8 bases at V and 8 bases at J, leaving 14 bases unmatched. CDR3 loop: CASVRDSPDSEAFF. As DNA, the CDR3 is TGTGCCAGCGTAAGGGACAGCCCAGATTCCGAAGCTTTCTTT.

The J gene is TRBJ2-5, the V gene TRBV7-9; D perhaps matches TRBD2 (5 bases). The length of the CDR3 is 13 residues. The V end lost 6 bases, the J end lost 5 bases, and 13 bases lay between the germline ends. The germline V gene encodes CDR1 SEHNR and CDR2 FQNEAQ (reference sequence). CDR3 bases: TGTGCCAGCAGAAGACTCGGGGAGGAGACCCAGTACTTC. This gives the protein CASRRLGEETQYF.

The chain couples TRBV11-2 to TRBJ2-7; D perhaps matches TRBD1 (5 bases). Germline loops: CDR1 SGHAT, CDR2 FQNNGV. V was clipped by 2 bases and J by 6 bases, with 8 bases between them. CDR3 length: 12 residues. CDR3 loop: CASSLWGREQYF. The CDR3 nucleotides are TGTGCCAGCAGCTTATGGGGCCGCGAGCAGTACTTC.

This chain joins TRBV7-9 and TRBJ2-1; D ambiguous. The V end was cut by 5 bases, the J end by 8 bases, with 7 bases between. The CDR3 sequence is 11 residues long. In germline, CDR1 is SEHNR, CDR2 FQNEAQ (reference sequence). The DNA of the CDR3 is TGTGCCAGCAGCACCCGGGATGAGCAGTTCTTC. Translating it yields CASSTRDEQFF.

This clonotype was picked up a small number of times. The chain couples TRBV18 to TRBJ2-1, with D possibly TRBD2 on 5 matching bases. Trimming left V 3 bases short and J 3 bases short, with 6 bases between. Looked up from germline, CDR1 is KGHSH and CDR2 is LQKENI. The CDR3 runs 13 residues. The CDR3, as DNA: TGTGCCAGCTCACCGGAGGACTACAATGAGCAGTTCTTC. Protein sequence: CASSPEDYNEQFF.

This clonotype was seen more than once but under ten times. The CDR3, as DNA: TGTGCCAGCAGCCCACGACAGGGGGACGAGCAGTACTTC. It codes for CASSPRQGDEQYF. The chain combines TRBV7-8 with TRBJ2-7, with 9 bases lining up with TRBD1. Germline CDR1 SGHVS, CDR2 FQNEAQ. Unmatched junction bases numbered 4, after V lost 5 bases and J lost 5 bases. The CDR3 runs 13 residues.

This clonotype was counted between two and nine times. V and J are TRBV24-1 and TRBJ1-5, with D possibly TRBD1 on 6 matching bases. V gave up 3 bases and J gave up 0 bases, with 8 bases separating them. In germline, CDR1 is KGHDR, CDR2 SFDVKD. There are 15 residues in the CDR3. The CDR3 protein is CATSDAGASNQPQHF. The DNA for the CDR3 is TGTGCCACCAGTGATGCAGGGGCTAGCAATCAGCCCCAGCATTTT.

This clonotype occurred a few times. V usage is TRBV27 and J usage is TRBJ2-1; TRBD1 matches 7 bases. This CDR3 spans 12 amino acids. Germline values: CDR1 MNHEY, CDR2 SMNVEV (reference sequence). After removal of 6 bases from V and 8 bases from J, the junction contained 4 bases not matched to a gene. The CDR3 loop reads CASRTGEYEQFF. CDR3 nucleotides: TGTGCCAGCAGAACAGGGGAGTATGAGCAGTTCTTC.

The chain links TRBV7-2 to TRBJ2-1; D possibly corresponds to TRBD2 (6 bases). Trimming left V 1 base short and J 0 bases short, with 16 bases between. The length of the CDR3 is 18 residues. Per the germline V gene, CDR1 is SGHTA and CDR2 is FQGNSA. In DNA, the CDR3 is TGTGCCAGCAGCTTAGTCGGCGGCAGGGAGGCCTCCTACAATGAGCAGTTCTTC. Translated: CASSLVGGREASYNEQFF.

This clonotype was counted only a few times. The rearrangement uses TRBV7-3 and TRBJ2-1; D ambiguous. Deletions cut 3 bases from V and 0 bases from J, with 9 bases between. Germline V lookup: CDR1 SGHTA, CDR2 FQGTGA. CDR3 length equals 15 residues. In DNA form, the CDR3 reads TGTGCCAGCAGCTTCGACGTAAGCTCCTACAATGAGCAGTTCTTC. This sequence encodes CASSFDVSSYNEQFF.

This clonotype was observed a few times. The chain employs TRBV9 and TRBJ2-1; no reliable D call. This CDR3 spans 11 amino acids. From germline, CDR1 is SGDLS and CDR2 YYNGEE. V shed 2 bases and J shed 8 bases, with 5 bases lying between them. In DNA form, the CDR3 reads TGTGCCAGCAGCGTCCGACATGAGCAGTTCTTC. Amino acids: CASSVRHEQFF.

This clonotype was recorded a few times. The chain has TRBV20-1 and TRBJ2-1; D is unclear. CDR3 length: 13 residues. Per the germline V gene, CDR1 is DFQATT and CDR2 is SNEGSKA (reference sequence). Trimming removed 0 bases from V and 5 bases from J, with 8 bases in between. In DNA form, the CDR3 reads TGCAGTGCTAGAGATCTGGGCGACAATGAGCAGTTCTTC. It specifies CSARDLGDNEQFF.

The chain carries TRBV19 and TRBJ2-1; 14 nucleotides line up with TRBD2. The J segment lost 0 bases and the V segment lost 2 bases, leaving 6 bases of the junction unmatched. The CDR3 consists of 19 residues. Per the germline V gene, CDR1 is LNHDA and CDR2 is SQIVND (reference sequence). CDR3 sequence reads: CASSIYGTSGGSSYNEQFF. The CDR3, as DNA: TGTGCCAGTAGTATATACGGGACTAGCGGGGGCAGCTCCTACAATGAGCAGTTCTTC.

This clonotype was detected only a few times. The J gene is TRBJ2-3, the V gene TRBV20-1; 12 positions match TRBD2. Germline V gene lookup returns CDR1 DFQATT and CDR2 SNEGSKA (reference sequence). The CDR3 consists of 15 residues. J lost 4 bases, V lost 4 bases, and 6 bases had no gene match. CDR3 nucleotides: TGCAGTGCTACCGGACTAGCGGGGAACCCAGATACGCAGTATTTT. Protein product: CSATGLAGNPDTQYF.

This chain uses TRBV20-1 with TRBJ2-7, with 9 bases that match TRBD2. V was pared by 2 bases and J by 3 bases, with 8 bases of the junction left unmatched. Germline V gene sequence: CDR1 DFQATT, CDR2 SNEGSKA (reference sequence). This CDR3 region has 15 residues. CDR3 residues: CSARQASGEFYEQYF. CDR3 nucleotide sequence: TGCAGTGCTAGACAGGCTAGCGGGGAATTCTACGAGCAGTACTTC.

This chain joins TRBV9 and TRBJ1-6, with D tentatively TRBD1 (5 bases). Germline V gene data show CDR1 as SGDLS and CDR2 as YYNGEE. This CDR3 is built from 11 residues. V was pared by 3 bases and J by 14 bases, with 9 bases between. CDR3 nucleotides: TGTGCCAGCAGCGGTGGGACTTCCCTCCACTTT. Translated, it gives CASSGGTSLHF.

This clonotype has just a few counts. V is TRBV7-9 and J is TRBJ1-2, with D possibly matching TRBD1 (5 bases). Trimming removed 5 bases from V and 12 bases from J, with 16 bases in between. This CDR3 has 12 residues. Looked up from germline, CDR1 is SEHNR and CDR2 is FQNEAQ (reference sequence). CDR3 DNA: TGTGCCAGCAGCCTACCAGGGTTGGCAGACACCTTC. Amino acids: CASSLPGLADTF.

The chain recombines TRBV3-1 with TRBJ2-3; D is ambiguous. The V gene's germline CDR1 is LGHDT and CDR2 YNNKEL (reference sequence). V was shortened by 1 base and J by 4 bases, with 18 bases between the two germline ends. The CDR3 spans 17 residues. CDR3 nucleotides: TGTGCCAGCAGCCAAGCCGGGCGCCTAGAGGAGTCAGATACGCAGTATTTT. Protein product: CASSQAGRLEESDTQYF.

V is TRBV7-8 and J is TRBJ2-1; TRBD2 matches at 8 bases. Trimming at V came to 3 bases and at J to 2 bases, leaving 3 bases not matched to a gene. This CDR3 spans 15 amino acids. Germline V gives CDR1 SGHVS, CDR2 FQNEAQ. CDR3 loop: CASSLIAGTYNEQFF. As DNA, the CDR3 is TGTGCCAGCAGCTTGATAGCGGGGACCTACAATGAGCAGTTCTTC.

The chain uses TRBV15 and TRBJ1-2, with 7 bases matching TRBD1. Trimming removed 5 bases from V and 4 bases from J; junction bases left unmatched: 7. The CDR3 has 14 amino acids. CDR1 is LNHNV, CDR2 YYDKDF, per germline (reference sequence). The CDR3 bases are TGTGCCACCAGCCCTGACAGGGCGGGCTATGGCTACACCTTC. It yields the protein CATSPDRAGYGYTF.

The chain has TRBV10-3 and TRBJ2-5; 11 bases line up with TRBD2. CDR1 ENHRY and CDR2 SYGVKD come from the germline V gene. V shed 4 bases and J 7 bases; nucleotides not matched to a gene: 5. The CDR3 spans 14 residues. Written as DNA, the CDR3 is TGTGCCATCAGTGGAACTAGCGGGAGTTGGACCCAGTACTTC. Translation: CAISGTSGSWTQYF.